Below, 7 T cell receptor beta chains from the same sample are listed, as sequenced in a study of shared clonotypes between healthy human individuals. Assay used: immunoSEQ multiplex PCR; TCRdb lists only in-frame clones, some missing. The sample yields approximately 2,000,000 clones, 80% to 95% seen once. Sequencing used naive CD4+ T cells from PBMCs. The subset is: CD45RA+ positively selected. The receptors come from a man younger than 30 in good health. Some clones in this sample may be carry-over from other donors' samples.

This chain joins TRBV5-4 and TRBJ2-3; 7 nucleotides align to TRBD1. V gave up 4 bases and J gave up 2 bases; unmatched junction bases: 4. The germline gives CDR1 SGHNT, CDR2 YYREEE (reference sequence). The CDR3 covers 14 residues. This chain's CDR3 is CASSATGLTDTQYF. Written as DNA, the CDR3 is TGTGCCAGCAGCGCGACAGGGCTCACAGATACGCAGTATTTT. Full variable domain (rest looked up from reference TRBV5-4 and TRBJ2-3): ETGVTQSPTHLIKTRGQQVTLRCSSQSGHNTVSWYQQALGQGPQFIFQYYREEENGRGNFPPRFSGLQFPNYSSELNVNALELDDSALYLCASSATGLTDTQYFGPGTRLTVL.

The CDR3 loop is CASTKRVSSYNEQFF. The CDR3 DNA is TGTGCCAGCACTAAACGGGTCAGCTCCTACAATGAGCAGTTCTTC. This chain connects TRBV6-5 to TRBJ2-1; D not certain. The length of the CDR3 is 15 residues. In germline, CDR1 is MNHEY, CDR2 SVGAGI. V was trimmed by 7 bases and J by 0 bases, leaving 13 bases between them.

The chain joins TRBV28 to TRBJ2-7; TRBD2 matches 9 bases. Trimming cost V 6 bases and J 6 bases; bases outside gene matches: 18. Germline V gene data show CDR1 as MDHEN and CDR2 as SYDVKM. There are 17 residues in the CDR3. This chain's CDR3 is CASSFKWRGGGLLEQYF. The CDR3 DNA reads TGTGCCAGCAGCTTTAAGTGGCGGGGGGGTGGTCTTCTCGAGCAGTACTTC.

This clone occurred a few times. V is TRBV29-1 and J is TRBJ1-1; D is unresolved. The CDR3 spans 12 residues. Germline values: CDR1 SQVTM, CDR2 ANQGSEA. The V end lost 7 bases, the J end lost 4 bases, and 13 bases lay between the germline ends. The CDR3 protein is CSASFGSTEAFF. CDR3 nucleotide sequence: TGCAGCGCCTCATTTGGGAGCACTGAAGCTTTCTTT.

The rearrangement uses TRBV11-2 and TRBJ2-1, with D unresolved. The CDR3 is 15 amino acids. Looked up from germline, CDR1 is SGHAT and CDR2 is FQNNGV. Trimming left V 9 bases short and J 0 bases short, with 15 bases between. CDR3 coding DNA: TGTGCCAGTGGACCACTAATGGACTCCTACAATGAGCAGTTCTTC. Its protein is CASGPLMDSYNEQFF.

The rearrangement uses TRBV25-1 and TRBJ2-6, with a possible D match to TRBD2 (5 bases). This CDR3 has 16 residues. V shed 3 bases and J shed 4 bases, with 13 bases lying between them. Germline V gives CDR1 MGHDK, CDR2 SYGVNS. The DNA for the CDR3 is TGTGCCAGCAGTGAGGCGGGCTCCCTCGGGGCCAACGTCCTGACTTTC. Protein product: CASSEAGSLGANVLTF.

The chain uses TRBV10-2 and TRBJ1-5; 7 positions agree with TRBD1. Germline V gene sequence: CDR1 WSHSY, CDR2 SAAADI. The CDR3 totals 13 residues. Trimming at V came to 7 bases and at J to 5 bases, leaving 5 bases not matched to a gene. In DNA form, the CDR3 reads TGCGCCAGCACCAGAGACAGGGATCAGCCCCAGCATTTT. It codes for CASTRDRDQPQHF.